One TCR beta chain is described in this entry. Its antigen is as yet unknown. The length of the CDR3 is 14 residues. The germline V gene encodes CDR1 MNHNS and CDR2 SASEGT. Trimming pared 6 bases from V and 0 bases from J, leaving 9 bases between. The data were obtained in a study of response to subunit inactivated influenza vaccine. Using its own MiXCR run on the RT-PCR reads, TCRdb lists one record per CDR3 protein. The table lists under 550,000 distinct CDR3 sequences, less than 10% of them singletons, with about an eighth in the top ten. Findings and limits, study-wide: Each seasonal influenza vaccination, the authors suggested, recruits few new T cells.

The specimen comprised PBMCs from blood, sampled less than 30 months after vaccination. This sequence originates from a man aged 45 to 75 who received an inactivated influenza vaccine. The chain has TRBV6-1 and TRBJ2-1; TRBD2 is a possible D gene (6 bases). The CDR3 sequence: CASRPSDSYNEQFF. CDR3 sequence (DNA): TGTGCCAGCAGACCTAGCGACTCCTACAATGAGCAGTTCTTC.